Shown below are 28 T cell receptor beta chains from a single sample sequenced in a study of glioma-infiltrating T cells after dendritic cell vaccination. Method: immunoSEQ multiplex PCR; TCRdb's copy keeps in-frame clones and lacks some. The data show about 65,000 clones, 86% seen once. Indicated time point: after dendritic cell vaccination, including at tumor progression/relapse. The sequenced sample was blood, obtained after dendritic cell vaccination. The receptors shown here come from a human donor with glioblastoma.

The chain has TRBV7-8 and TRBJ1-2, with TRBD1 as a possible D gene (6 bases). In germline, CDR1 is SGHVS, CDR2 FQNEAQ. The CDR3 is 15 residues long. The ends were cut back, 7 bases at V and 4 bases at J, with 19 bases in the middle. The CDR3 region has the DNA TGTGCCAGCACCAAAGGAGGGGGGGCTGGCTATGGCTACACCTTC. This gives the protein CASTKGGGAGYGYTF.

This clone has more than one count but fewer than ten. CDR3 region: CASSQVSSGSGNTIYF. The CDR3 DNA follows: TGCGCCAGCAGCCAAGTCTCCTCGGGCTCTGGAAACACCATATATTTT. The V and J genes are TRBV4-1 and TRBJ1-3; no clear D. From germline, CDR1 is MGHRA and CDR2 YSYEKL. The V and J ends lost 1 base and 0 bases respectively, with 10 bases between them. The CDR3 has 16 residues.

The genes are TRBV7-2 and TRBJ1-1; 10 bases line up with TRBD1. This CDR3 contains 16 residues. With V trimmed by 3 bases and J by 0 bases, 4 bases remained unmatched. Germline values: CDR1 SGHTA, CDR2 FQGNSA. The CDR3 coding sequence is TGTGCCAGCAGCTTGGGGACAGGGGCCTTGAACACTGAAGCTTTCTTT. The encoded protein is CASSLGTGALNTEAFF.

The CDR3 DNA reads TGCAGTGCTAGAGATCACCGGGGGCAGTTCTTC. Encoded protein: CSARDHRGQFF. The chain recombines TRBV20-1 with TRBJ2-1; D is perhaps TRBD2 (5 bases). The CDR3 sequence is 11 residues long. Germline assignment: CDR1 DFQATT and CDR2 SNEGSKA (reference sequence). Trimming left V 0 bases short and J 12 bases short, with 9 bases between.

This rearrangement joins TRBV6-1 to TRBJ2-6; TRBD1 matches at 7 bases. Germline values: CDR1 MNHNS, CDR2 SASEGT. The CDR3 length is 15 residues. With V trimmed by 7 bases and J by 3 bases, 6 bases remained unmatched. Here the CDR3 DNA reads TGTGCCAGCAATCGACAGGGAAATGGGGCCAACGTCCTGACTTTC. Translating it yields CASNRQGNGANVLTF.

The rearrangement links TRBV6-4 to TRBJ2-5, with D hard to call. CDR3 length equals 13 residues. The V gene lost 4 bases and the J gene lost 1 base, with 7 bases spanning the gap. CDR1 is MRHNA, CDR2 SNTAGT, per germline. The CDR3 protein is CASSVNFQETQYF. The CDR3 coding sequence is TGTGCCAGCAGTGTCAACTTCCAAGAGACCCAGTACTTC.

The CDR3 is CASSPRGGAYEQYF. The CDR3 nucleotides are TGTGCCAGTAGCCCGAGAGGGGGAGCCTACGAGCAGTACTTC. This chain uses TRBV19 with TRBJ2-7, with D possibly being TRBD1 (6 bases). V was trimmed by 6 bases and J by 2 bases, leaving 14 bases between them. Germline V lookup: CDR1 LNHDA, CDR2 SQIVND (reference sequence). This CDR3 spans 14 amino acids.

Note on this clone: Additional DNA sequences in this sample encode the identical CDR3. The CDR3 is CASSTYYEQYF. CDR3 sequence (DNA): TGTGCCAGTAGTACTTACTACGAGCAGTACTTC. The V gene is TRBV19, the J gene TRBJ2-7; no definite D call. Germline loops: CDR1 LNHDA, CDR2 SQIVND (reference sequence). There are 11 residues in the CDR3. With 4 bases removed from V and 3 bases from J, the gap between germline ends came to 4 bases.

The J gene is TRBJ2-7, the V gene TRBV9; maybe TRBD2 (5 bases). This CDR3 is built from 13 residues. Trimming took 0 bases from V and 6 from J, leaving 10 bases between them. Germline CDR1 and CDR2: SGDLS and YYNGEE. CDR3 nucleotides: TGTGCCAGCAGCGTAGGTGGAGGTCTCGAGCAGTACTTC. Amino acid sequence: CASSVGGGLEQYF.

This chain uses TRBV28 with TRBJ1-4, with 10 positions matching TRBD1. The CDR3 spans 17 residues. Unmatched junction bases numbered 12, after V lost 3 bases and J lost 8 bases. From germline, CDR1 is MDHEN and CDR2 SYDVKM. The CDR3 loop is CASSFRRRTGGTEKLFF. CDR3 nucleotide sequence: TGTGCCAGCAGTTTTAGGAGGAGGACAGGGGGGACAGAAAAACTGTTTTTT.

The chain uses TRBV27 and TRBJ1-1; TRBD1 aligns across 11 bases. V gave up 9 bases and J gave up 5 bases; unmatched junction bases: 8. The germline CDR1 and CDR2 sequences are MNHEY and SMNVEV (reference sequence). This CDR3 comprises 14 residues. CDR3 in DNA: TGTGCCAGTGGACAGGGGGCAGGCGGAACTGAAGCTTTCTTT. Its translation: CASGQGAGGTEAFF.

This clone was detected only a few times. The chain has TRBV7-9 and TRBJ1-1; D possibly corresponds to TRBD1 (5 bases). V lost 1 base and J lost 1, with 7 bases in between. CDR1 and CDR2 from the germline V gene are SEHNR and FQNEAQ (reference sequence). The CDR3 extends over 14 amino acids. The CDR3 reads CASSLVQGNTEAFF. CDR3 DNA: TGTGCCAGCAGCTTAGTGCAGGGGAACACTGAAGCTTTCTTT.

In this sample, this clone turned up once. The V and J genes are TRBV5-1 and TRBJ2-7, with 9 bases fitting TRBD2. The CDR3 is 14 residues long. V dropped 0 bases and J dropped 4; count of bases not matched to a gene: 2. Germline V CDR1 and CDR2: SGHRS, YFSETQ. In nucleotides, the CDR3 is TGCGCCAGCAGCTTGGGTAGCGGGAGTTACGAGCAGTACTTC. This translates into CASSLGSGSYEQYF.

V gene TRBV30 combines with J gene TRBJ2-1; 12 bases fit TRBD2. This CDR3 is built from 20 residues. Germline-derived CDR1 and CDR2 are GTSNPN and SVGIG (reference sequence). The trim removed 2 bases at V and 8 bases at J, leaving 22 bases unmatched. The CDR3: CAWSPLRSASGRALNYEQFF. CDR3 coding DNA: TGTGCCTGGAGTCCGTTACGGTCGGCTAGCGGGAGGGCCTTAAACTATGAGCAGTTCTTC. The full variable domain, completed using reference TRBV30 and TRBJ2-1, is SQTIHQWPATLVQPVGSPLSLECTVEGTSNPNLYWYRQAAGRGLQLLFYSVGIGQISSEVPQNLSASRPQDRQFILSSKKLLLSDSGFYLCAWSPLRSASGRALNYEQFFGPGTRLTVL.

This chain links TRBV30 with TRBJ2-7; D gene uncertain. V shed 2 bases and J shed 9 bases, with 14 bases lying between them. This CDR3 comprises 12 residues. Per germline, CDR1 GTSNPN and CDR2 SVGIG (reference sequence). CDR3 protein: CAWSLWSSLQYF. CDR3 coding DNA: TGTGCCTGGAGTTTGTGGTCAAGCTTGCAGTACTTC.

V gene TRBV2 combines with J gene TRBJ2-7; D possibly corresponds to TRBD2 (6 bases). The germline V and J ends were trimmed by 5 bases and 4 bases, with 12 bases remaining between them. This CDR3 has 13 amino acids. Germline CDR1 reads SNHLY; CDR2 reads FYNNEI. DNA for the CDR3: TGTGCCAGCAGTAAGGGACTTCTTTACGAGCAGTACTTC. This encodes CASSKGLLYEQYF.

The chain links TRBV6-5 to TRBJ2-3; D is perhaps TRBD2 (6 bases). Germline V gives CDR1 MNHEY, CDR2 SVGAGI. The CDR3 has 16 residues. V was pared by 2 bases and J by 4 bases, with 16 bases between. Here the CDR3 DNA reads TGTGCCAGCAGTTACGGCCTAGCGCGCGCCTCAGATACGCAGTATTTT. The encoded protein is CASSYGLARASDTQYF.

As DNA, the CDR3 is TGTGCCAGCAGACCCGCGGGGGGCTTATTGTACGCTTTCTTT. Translation: CASRPAGGLLYAFF. The chain joins TRBV7-8 to TRBJ1-1; D may be TRBD1 (6 bases). The CDR3 consists of 14 residues. Per germline, CDR1 SGHVS and CDR2 FQNEAQ. Trimming pared 6 bases from V and 11 bases from J, leaving 22 bases between.

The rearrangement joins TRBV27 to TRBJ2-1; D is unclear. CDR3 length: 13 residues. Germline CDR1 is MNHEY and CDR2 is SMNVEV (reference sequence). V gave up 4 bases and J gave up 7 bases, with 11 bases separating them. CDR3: CASSSRVSNEQFF. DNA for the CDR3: TGTGCCAGCAGTTCCCGGGTCTCTAATGAGCAGTTCTTC.

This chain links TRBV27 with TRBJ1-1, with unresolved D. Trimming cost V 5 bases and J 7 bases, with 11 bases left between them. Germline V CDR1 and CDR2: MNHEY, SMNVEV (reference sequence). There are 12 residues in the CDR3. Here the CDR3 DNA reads TGTGCCAGCAGTGTATGGAGAGGTGAAGCTTTCTTT. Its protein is CASSVWRGEAFF.

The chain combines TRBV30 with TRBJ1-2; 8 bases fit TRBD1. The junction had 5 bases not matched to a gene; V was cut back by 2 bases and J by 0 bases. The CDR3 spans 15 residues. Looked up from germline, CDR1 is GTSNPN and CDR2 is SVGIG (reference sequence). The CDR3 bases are TGTGCCTGGAGTTCGGACAGGGTGGCTAACTATGGCTACACCTTC. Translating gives CAWSSDRVANYGYTF. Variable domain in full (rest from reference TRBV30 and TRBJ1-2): SQTIHQWPATLVQPVGSPLSLECTVEGTSNPNLYWYRQAAGRGLQLLFYSVGIGQISSEVPQNLSASRPQDRQFILSSKKLLLSDSGFYLCAWSSDRVANYGYTFGSGTRLTVV.

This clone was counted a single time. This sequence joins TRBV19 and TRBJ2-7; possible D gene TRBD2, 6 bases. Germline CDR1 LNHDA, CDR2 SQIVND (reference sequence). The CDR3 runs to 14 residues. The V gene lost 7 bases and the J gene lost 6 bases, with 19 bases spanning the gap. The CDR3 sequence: CASNWGDGSLEQYF. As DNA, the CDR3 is TGTGCCAGTAATTGGGGGGACGGCTCTCTCGAGCAGTACTTC. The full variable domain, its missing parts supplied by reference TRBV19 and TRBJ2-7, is DGGITQSPKYLFRKEGQNVTLSCEQNLNHDAMYWYRQDPGQGLRLIYYSQIVNDFQKGDIAEGYSVSREKKESFPLTVTSAQKNPTAFYLCASNWGDGSLEQYFGPGTRLTVT.

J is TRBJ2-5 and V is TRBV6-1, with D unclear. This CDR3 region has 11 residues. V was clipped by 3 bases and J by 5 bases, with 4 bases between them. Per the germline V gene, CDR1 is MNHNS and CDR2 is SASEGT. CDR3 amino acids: CASSDRETQYF. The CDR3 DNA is TGTGCCAGCAGTGATCGGGAGACCCAGTACTTC.

CDR3 sequence reads: CASSPVQGYTEAFF. The CDR3 nucleotides are TGTGCCAGCAGCCCCGTACAGGGATACACTGAAGCTTTCTTT. The chain has TRBV9 and TRBJ1-1; maybe TRBD1 (6 bases). Germline values: CDR1 SGDLS, CDR2 YYNGEE. The CDR3 has 14 amino acids. V was pared by 4 bases and J by 3 bases, with 13 bases between.

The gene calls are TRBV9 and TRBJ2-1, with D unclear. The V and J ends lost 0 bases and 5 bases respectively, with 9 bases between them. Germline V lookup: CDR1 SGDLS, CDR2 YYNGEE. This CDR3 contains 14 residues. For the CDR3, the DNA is TGTGCCAGCAGCGTAGGCGGTCCGAACAATGAGCAGTTCTTC. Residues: CASSVGGPNNEQFF.

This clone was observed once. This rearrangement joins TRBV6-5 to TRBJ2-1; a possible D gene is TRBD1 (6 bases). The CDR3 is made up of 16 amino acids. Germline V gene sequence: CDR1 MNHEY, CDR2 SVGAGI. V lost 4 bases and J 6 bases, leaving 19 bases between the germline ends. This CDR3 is CASSSHSGRGGNEQFF. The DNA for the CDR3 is TGTGCCAGCAGTTCACACTCAGGCAGGGGTGGCAATGAGCAGTTCTTC.

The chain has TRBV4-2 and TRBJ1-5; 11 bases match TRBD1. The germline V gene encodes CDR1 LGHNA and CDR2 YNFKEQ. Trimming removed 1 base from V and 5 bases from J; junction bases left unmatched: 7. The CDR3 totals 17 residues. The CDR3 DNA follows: TGTGCCAGCAGCCAAGCGGGACAGGGGGAAAAAGATCAGCCCCAGCATTTT. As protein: CASSQAGQGEKDQPQHF.

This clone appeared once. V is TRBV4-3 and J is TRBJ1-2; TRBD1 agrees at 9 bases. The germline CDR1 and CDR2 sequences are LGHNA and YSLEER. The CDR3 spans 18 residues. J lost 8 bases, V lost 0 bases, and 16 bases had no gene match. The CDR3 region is CASSQDPDRGVLVVGYTF. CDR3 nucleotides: TGCGCCAGCAGCCAAGATCCGGACAGGGGAGTCTTGGTCGTCGGCTACACCTTC.